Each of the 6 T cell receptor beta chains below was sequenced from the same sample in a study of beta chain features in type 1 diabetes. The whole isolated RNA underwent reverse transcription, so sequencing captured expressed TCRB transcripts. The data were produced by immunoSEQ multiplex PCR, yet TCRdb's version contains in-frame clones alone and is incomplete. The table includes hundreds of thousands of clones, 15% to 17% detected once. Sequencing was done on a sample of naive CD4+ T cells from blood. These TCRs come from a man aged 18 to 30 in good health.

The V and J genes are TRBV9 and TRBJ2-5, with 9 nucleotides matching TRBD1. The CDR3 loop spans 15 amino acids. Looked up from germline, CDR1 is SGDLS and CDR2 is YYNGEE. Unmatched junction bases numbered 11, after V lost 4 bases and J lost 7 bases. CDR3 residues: CASSSGTGGAGTQYF. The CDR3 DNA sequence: TGTGCCAGCAGCTCGGGAACAGGGGGCGCGGGGACCCAGTACTTC.

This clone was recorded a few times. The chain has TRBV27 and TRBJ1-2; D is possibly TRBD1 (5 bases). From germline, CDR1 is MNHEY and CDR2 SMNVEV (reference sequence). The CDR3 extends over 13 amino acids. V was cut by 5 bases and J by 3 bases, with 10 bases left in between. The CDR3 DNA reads TGTGCCAGCAGTCCACGGGACGACTATGGCTACACCTTC. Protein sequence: CASSPRDDYGYTF.

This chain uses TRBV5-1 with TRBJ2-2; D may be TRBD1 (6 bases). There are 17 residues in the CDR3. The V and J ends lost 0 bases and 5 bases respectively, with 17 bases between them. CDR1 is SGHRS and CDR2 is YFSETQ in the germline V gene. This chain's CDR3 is CASSLEGHRVGTGELFF. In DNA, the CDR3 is TGCGCCAGCAGCTTGGAGGGACACCGGGTCGGGACCGGGGAGCTGTTTTTT.

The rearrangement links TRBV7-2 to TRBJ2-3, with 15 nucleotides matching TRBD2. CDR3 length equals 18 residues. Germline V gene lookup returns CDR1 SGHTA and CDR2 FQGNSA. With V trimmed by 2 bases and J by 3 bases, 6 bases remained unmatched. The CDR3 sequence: CASSLTWTSGRGTDTQYF. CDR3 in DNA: TGTGCCAGCAGCTTAACTTGGACTAGCGGGAGGGGGACAGATACGCAGTATTTT.

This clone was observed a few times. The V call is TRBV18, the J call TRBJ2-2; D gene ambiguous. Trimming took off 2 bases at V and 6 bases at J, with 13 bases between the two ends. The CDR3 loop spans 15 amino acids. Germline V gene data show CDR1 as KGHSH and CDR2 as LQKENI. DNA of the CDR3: TGTGCCAGCTCACCAGAAAGGGTTGCCTCCGGGGAGCTGTTTTTT. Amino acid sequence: CASSPERVASGELFF.

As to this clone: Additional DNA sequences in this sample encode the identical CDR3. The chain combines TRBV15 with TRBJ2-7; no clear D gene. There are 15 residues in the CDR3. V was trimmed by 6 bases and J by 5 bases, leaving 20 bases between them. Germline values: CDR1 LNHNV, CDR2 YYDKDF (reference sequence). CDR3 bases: TGTGCCACCAGTCAAGATTGGGCTATCGGGCACGAGCAGTACTTC. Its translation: CATSQDWAIGHEQYF.